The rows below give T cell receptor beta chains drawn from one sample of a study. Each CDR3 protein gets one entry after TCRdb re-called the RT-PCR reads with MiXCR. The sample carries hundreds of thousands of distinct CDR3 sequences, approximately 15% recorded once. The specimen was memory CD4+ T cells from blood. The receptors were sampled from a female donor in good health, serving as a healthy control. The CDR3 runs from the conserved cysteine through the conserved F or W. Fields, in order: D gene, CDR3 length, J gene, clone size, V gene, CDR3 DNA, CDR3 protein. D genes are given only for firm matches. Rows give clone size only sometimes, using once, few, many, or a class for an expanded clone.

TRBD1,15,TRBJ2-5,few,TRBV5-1,TGCGCCAGCAGCTTGTCGCAGGGGGCCCAAGAGACCCAGTACTTC,CASSLSQGAQETQYF
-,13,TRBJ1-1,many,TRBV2,TGTGCCAGCTGGGACGGACGGAACACTGAAGCTTTCTTT,CASWDGRNTEAFF
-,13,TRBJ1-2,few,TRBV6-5,TGTGCCAGCAGCGAGTCACAGGGCTATGGCTACACCTTC,CASSESQGYGYTF
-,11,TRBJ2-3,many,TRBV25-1,TGTGCCAGCAGTCGCGGCCCTACGCAGTATTTT,CASSRGPTQYF
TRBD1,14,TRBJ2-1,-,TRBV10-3,TGTGCCATCAGTGAAAGACAGGGCGACAATGAGCAGTTCTTC,CAISERQGDNEQFF
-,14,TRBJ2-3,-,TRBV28,TGTGCCAGCACCACCGGCGCGGGGACAGATACGCAGTATTTT,CASTTGAGTDTQYF
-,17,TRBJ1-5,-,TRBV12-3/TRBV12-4,TGTGCCAGCAGCCCTTTGGAGGGCTTAGGGGCCAATCAGCCCCAGCATTTT,CASSPLEGLGANQPQHF
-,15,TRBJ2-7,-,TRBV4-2,TGTGCCAGCAGCCAAGTATTGGCGGAAGCCTACGAGCAGTACTTC,CASSQVLAEAYEQYF
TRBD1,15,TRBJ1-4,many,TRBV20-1,TGCAGTGCTTCGGGTGTAACAGGGGTTAATGAAAAACTGTTTTTT,CSASGVTGVNEKLFF
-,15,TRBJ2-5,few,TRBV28,TGTGCCAGCAGTTCGGACAGGGCGGGGGAAGAGACCCAGTACTTC,CASSSDRAGEETQYF
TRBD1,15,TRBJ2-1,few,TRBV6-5,TGTGCCAGCAGTTACGGCTGGACAGGGGACAATGAGCAGTTCTTC,CASSYGWTGDNEQFF
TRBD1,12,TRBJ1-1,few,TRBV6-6,TGTGCCAGCAGTTCAGGACAGGGTGCGACTTTCTTT,CASSSGQGATFF
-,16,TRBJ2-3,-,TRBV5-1,TGCGCCAGCAGCTTGGCTAGGCACGCAAGCACAGATACGCAGTATTTT,CASSLARHASTDTQYF
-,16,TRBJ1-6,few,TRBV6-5,TGTGCCAGCAGGCTACAGTCGAGCTCCTATAATTCACCCCTCCACTTT,CASRLQSSSYNSPLHF
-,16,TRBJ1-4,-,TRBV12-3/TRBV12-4,TGTGCCAGCAGTGCCTTACAGGAAGCAACTAATGAAAAACTGTTTTTT,CASSALQEATNEKLFF
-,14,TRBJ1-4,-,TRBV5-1,TGCGCCAGCAGCCCGGAAAGATTTAATGAAAAACTGTTTTTT,CASSPERFNEKLFF
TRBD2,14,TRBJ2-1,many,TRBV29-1,TGCAGCGGCCTCAGCGGGAGCTCCTACAATGAGCAGTTCTTC,CSGLSGSSYNEQFF
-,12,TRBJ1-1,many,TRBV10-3,TGTGCCATCAGCCCGGGGGGCACTGAAGCTTTCTTT,CAISPGGTEAFF
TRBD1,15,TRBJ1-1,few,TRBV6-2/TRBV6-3,TGTGCCAGCAGGACCTCCGACAGGGTGAACACTGAAGCTTTCTTT,CASRTSDRVNTEAFF
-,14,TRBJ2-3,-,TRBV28,TGTGCCAGCGGGAGGCTAAGAGGCACAGATACGCAGTATTTT,CASGRLRGTDTQYF
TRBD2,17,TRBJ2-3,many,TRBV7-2,TGTGCCAGCAGCTTCGGGACTAGCGGACGGGACCGGAATACGCAGTATTTT,CASSFGTSGRDRNTQYF
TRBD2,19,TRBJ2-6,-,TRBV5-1,TGCGCCAGCAGCTTTACCAGTAGCGGGACTGGCTCTGGGGCCAACGTCCTGACTTTC,CASSFTSSGTGSGANVLTF
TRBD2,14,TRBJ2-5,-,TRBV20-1,TGCAGTGCTAGCATACCGGGACTAGGGGTGACCCAGTACTTC,CSASIPGLGVTQYF
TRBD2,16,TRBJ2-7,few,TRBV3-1,TGTGCCAGCAGCTTTCTATCCGGGACTAGTAGGAACGAGCAGTACTTC,CASSFLSGTSRNEQYF
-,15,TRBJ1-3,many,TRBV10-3,TGTGCCATCATCGACCACACCGGGGGAGGAAACACCATATATTTT,CAIIDHTGGGNTIYF
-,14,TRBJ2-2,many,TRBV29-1,TGCAGCGTGGCCGCTTCATCCGACACCGGGGAGCTGTTTTTT,CSVAASSDTGELFF
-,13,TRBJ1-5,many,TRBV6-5,TGTGCCAGCAGACAGGCAAGCAATCAGCCCCAGCATTTT,CASRQASNQPQHF
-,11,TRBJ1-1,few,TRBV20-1,TGCAGTGCTAGGGTCGGGTCTGAAGCTTTCTTT,CSARVGSEAFF
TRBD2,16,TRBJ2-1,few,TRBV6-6,TGTGCCAGCAGTCCCCTTACTAGCGGGAGTCACAATGAGCAGTTCTTC,CASSPLTSGSHNEQFF
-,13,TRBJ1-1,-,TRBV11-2,TGTGCCAGCAGCTTATCTCTGGCAGGTGAAGCTTTCTTT,CASSLSLAGEAFF
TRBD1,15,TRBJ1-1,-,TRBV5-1,TGCACCAGCAGCCACGAGGACAGGAGGAACACTGAAGCTTTCTTT,CTSSHEDRRNTEAFF
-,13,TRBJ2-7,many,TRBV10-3,TGTGCCACCGGTTCGGGGATTGGGTACGAGCAGTACTTC,CATGSGIGYEQYF
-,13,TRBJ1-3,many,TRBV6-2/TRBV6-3,TGTGCCAGCAGAGACAGCTCTGGAAACACCATATATTTT,CASRDSSGNTIYF
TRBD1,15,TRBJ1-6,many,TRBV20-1,TGCAGTGCTAAACTGACAGGGGGAGAAAATTCACCCCTCCACTTT,CSAKLTGGENSPLHF
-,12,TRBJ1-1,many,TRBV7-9,TGTGCCAGCGACAGGTGGAACACTGAAGCTTTCTTT,CASDRWNTEAFF
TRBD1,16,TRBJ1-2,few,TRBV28,TGTGCCAGCAGACACCCTCCCGGGACAGCCAACTATGGCTACACCTTC,CASRHPPGTANYGYTF
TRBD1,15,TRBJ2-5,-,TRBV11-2,TGTGCCAGCAGCTTAGATACAGGGGTCTGGGAGACCCAGTACTTC,CASSLDTGVWETQYF
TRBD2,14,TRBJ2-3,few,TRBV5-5,TGTGCCAGCATCCCCGGGGGGTTTGCAGATACGCAGTATTTT,CASIPGGFADTQYF
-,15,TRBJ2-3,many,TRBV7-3,TGTGCCAGCAGCTTAGGACTGTCTAGCACAGATACGCAGTATTTT,CASSLGLSSTDTQYF
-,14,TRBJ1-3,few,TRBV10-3,TGTGCCATCAAAATGGCGGGCTCTGGAAACACCATATATTTT,CAIKMAGSGNTIYF
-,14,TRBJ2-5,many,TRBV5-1,TGTGCCAGCAGCTTAGGGTCTGGACAAGAGACCCAGTACTTC,CASSLGSGQETQYF
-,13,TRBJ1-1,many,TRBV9,TGTGCCAGCAGCGAATCGACAAGATCGGTCGCTTTCTTT,CASSESTRSVAFF
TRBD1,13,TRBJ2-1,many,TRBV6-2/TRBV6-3,TGTGCCAGCAGTGTCGGACAGGGCAATGAGCAGTTCTTC,CASSVGQGNEQFF
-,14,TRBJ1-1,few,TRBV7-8,TGTGCCAGCAGCTCCATCGGGACGAACACTGAAGCTTTCTTT,CASSSIGTNTEAFF
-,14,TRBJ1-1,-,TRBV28,TGTGCCAGCAGTCTGCAGGGTTGGAACACTGAAGCTTTCTTT,CASSLQGWNTEAFF
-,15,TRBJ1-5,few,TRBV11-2,TGTGCCAGCAGCGCGGACCCACTTGGCAATCAGCCCCAGCATTTT,CASSADPLGNQPQHF
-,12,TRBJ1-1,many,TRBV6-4,TGTGCCAGCAGTGAGAACGGAGCTGAAGCTTTCTTT,CASSENGAEAFF
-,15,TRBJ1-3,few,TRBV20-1,TGCAGTGCTAGTGGCGACGCCAACTCTGGAAACACCATATATTTT,CSASGDANSGNTIYF
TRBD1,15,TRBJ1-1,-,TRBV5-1,TGCGCCAGCAGCTTGGCCACGACAGGGGCTACTGAAGCTTTCTTT,CASSLATTGATEAFF
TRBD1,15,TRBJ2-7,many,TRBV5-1,TGCGCCAGCAGCTTAACAGGGGGCGCGAACTACGAGCAGTACTTC,CASSLTGGANYEQYF
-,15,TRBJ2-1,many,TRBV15,TGTGCCACCAGCAGGCCGGCGACAGAAACGAATGAGCAGTTCTTC,CATSRPATETNEQFF
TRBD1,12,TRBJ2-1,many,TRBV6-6,TGTGCCATCAGGACAGGGGGAATCGAGCAGTTCTTC,CAIRTGGIEQFF
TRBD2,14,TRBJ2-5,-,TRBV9,TGTGCCAGCAGCGTATCTAGCGGACAAGAGACCCAGTACTTC,CASSVSSGQETQYF
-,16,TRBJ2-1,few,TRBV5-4,TGTGCCAGCAGCTTGGCCTTCTCCAACTCCTACAATGAGCAGTTCTTC,CASSLAFSNSYNEQFF
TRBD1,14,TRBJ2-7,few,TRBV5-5,TGTGCCAGCAGCTTGGAGGGGGCCGTGGCCGAGCAGTACTTC,CASSLEGAVAEQYF
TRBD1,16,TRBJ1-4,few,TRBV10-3,TGTGCCATCAGTGAGTCGAGGGGGCGTAGTAATGAAAAACTGTTTTTT,CAISESRGRSNEKLFF
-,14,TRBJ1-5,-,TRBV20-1,TGCAGTGCTCCATCCCCGGGTCGCAATCAGCCCCAGCATTTT,CSAPSPGRNQPQHF
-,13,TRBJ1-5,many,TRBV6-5,TGTGCCAGCAGTTACTATAGCAATCAGCCCCAGCATTTT,CASSYYSNQPQHF
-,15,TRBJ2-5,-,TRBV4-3,TGCGCCAGCAGCCAAGATGGGGAGCCCGAGGAGACCCAGTACTTC,CASSQDGEPEETQYF